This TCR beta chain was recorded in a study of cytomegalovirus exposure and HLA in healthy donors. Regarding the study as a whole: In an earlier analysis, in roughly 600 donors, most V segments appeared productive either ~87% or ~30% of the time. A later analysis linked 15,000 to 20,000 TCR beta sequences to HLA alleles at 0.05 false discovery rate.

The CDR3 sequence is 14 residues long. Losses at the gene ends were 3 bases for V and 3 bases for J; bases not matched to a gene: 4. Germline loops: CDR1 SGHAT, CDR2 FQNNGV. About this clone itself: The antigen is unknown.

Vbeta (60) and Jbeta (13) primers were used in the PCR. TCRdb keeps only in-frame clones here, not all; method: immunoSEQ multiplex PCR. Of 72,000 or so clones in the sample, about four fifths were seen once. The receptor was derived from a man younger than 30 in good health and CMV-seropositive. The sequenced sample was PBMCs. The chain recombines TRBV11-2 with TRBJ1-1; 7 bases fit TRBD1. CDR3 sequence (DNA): TGTGCCAGCAGCTTCCAGGGGGGCGACACTGAAGCTTTCTTT. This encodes CASSFQGGDTEAFF.